The entry below describes one TCR beta chain. The data are from a study of OX40 agonist ivuxolimab in advanced cancers. Background on the study: Among those treated, three patients had partial responses, one with hepatocellular carcinoma and two with cutaneous melanoma.

Sequenced by immunoSEQ multiplex PCR; TCRdb stores in-frame clones only, minus some. The sample holds more than 45,000 clones, about nine tenths seen once. The material was CD4+ or CD8+ T cells sorted from blood, obtained in a trial of the OX40 agonist ivuxolimab. The receptor was derived from an adult with an advanced solid tumor such as melanoma, head and neck, liver or kidney cancer.

The chain's CDR3 is CASSADWNTDTQYF. The CDR3, as DNA: TGCGCCAGCAGCGCCGACTGGAACACAGATACGCAGTATTTT. V gene TRBV5-1 combines with J gene TRBJ2-3; no clear D. The CDR3 consists of 14 residues. Germline lookup yields CDR1 SGHRS and CDR2 YFSETQ. V lost 4 bases, J lost 2 bases, and 11 bases lay in between.